These T cell receptor beta chains were read from a single sample in a study of blood T cells in healthy people across ages. One entry per CDR3 protein results from TCRdb running MiXCR on the 5' RACE reads. This sample carries approximately 800,000 distinct CDR3 sequences, around 45% of them seen once, and the ten largest clones take roughly 20%. What was sequenced was blood. Every receptor here comes from a man aged 80 or over in good health. Each CDR3 is given with its conserved first and last residue. Fields, in order: V gene, J gene, clone size, D gene, CDR3 protein, CDR3 DNA. D genes are given only for firm matches. Expanded clones are given a class, and other clones once, few, many or no size at all.

v_gene: TRBV27; j_gene: TRBJ2-7; abundance: NA; d_gene: NA; CDR3aa: CASRTMGIGVYEQYF; CDR3nt: TGTGCCAGCAGAACGATGGGTATTGGGGTCTACGAGCAGTACTTC
v_gene: TRBV10-3; j_gene: TRBJ2-5; abundance: many; d_gene: NA; CDR3aa: CAISEGQFAETQYF; CDR3nt: TGTGCCATCAGTGAAGGACAGTTTGCAGAGACCCAGTACTTC
v_gene: TRBV7-2; j_gene: TRBJ1-1; abundance: few; d_gene: NA; CDR3aa: CASKKDLNTEAFF; CDR3nt: TGTGCCAGCAAGAAAGACCTGAACACTGAAGCTTTCTTT
v_gene: TRBV20-1; j_gene: TRBJ2-5; abundance: NA; d_gene: TRBD2; CDR3aa: CSARAGVRETQYF; CDR3nt: TGCAGTGCTCGAGCGGGAGTAAGAGAGACCCAGTACTTC
v_gene: TRBV12-3/TRBV12-4; j_gene: TRBJ2-1; abundance: few; d_gene: NA; CDR3aa: CASSFLAGGGNEQFF; CDR3nt: TGTGCCAGCAGTTTTTTGGCCGGAGGGGGCAATGAGCAGTTCTTC
v_gene: TRBV7-2; j_gene: TRBJ1-4; abundance: many; d_gene: NA; CDR3aa: CASSLEGRRYEKLFF; CDR3nt: TGTGCCAGCAGCTTAGAGGGTCGACGATATGAAAAACTGTTTTTT
v_gene: TRBV20-1; j_gene: TRBJ2-7; abundance: NA; d_gene: TRBD2; CDR3aa: CSATPGLGGYEQYF; CDR3nt: TGCAGTGCTACACCGGGACTAGGGGGATACGAGCAGTACTTC
v_gene: TRBV2; j_gene: TRBJ2-4; abundance: NA; d_gene: NA; CDR3aa: CASSDLLVQNIQYF; CDR3nt: TGTGCCAGCAGTGATTTACTCGTCCAAAACATTCAGTACTTC
v_gene: TRBV5-6; j_gene: TRBJ2-1; abundance: NA; d_gene: NA; CDR3aa: CASSYRQVQETQFF; CDR3nt: TGTGCCAGCAGCTACAGACAGGTTCAAGAGACCCAGTTCTTC
v_gene: TRBV7-2; j_gene: TRBJ2-1; abundance: NA; d_gene: TRBD1; CDR3aa: CASSSTPYRTGNYNEQFF; CDR3nt: TGTGCCAGCAGCTCCACCCCCTACCGGACAGGGAACTACAATGAGCAGTTCTTC